These 10 T cell receptor beta chains were sequenced from one sample in a study of blood T cell repertoires in COVID-19. Data came from immunoSEQ multiplex PCR; TCRdb stores just in-frame clones and leaves some out. The repertoire has approximately 160,000 clones, roughly 80% of them found once; the top ten carry roughly 3.6%. The source material was peripheral blood. These receptors were collected from a woman at least 80 years old with acute or convalescent COVID-19.

V and J are TRBV5-8 and TRBJ2-4, with a possible D match to TRBD2 (5 bases). CDR1 and CDR2 (germline): SGHTS, YDEGEE. Trimming took 4 bases from V and 0 from J, leaving 14 bases between them. The CDR3 length is 16 residues. CDR3 in amino acids: CASSRTRGGAKNIQYF. In DNA, the CDR3 is TGTGCCAGCAGCAGGACCCGAGGAGGAGCCAAAAACATTCAGTACTTC.

Worth noting for this clone: This sample includes further DNA sequences coding for the same CDR3. The V and J genes are TRBV5-1 and TRBJ1-5; no definite D call. Looked up from germline, CDR1 is SGHRS and CDR2 is YFSETQ. The CDR3 consists of 15 residues. The germline V and J ends were trimmed by 1 base and 0 bases, with 8 bases remaining between them. CDR3 residues: CASSLSGDSNQPQHF. The CDR3, as DNA: TGCGCCAGCAGCTTGAGTGGAGATAGCAATCAGCCCCAGCATTTT.

The chain couples TRBV6-5 to TRBJ1-1, with a tentative D call TRBD1 (5 bases). V shed 6 bases and J shed 3 bases, with 11 bases lying between them. The germline V gene encodes CDR1 MNHEY and CDR2 SVGAGI. This CDR3 region has 13 residues. CDR3 nucleotides: TGTGCCAGCAGCCCCAGGGCCTACACTGAAGCTTTCTTT. Its translation is CASSPRAYTEAFF.

This clone was seen a handful of times. The chain employs TRBV3-1 (or the pseudogene TRBV3-2) and TRBJ2-7; D remains ambiguous. In germline, CDR1 is LGHDT, CDR2 YNNKEL (reference sequence). The CDR3 has 14 residues. V lost 4 bases and J lost 0, with 10 bases in between. The DNA of the CDR3 is TGTGCCAGCAGCCCTTACCTGAGCTCCTACGAGCAGTACTTC. Translating it yields CASSPYLSSYEQYF.

The V gene is TRBV5-6, the J gene TRBJ1-5; 8 nucleotides line up with TRBD1. V dropped 5 bases and J dropped 6; count of bases not matched to a gene: 7. The CDR3 is 14 residues long. Germline lookup yields CDR1 SGHDT and CDR2 YYEEEE. The CDR3: CASSRTGNRQPQHF. CDR3 sequence (DNA): TGTGCCAGCAGTCGGACAGGGAATCGTCAGCCCCAGCATTTT.

This chain uses TRBV10-3 with TRBJ2-7, with 8 bases identical to TRBD1. The CDR3 contains 13 residues. Germline CDR1 ENHRY, CDR2 SYGVKD. V lost 10 bases and J lost 3; bases outside the gene matches: 8. Here the CDR3 reads CATQGASLYEQYF. CDR3 bases: TGTGCCACCCAGGGGGCATCCCTCTACGAGCAGTACTTC.

J is TRBJ2-7 and V is TRBV29-1, with 7 bases aligning to TRBD1. The CDR3 covers 12 residues. V shed 4 bases and J 3 bases; nucleotides not matched to a gene: 3. Germline CDR1 SQVTM, CDR2 ANQGSEA. The CDR3 here is CSVGQGGYEQYF. In nucleotides, the CDR3 is TGCAGCGTTGGACAGGGCGGCTACGAGCAGTACTTC.

The chain recombines TRBV9 with TRBJ2-1, with D possibly being TRBD1 (5 bases). Germline values: CDR1 SGDLS, CDR2 YYNGEE. Trimming pared 0 bases from V and 5 bases from J, leaving 15 bases between. This CDR3 has 16 residues. CDR3 loop: CASSVEGVQLNNEQFF. Written as DNA, the CDR3 is TGTGCCAGCAGCGTAGAAGGGGTCCAGTTGAACAATGAGCAGTTCTTC.

The V gene is TRBV19, the J gene TRBJ1-5, with a tentative D call TRBD1 (6 bases). The V gene's germline CDR1 is LNHDA and CDR2 SQIVND (reference sequence). The CDR3 length is 16 residues. Trimming left V 6 bases short and J 5 bases short, with 20 bases between. CDR3 residues: CASSPPRGKGDQPQHF. CDR3 bases: TGTGCCAGTAGCCCCCCGAGGGGAAAGGGGGATCAGCCCCAGCATTTT.

The chain carries TRBV5-1 and TRBJ2-3; D is ambiguous. From germline, CDR1 is SGHRS and CDR2 YFSETQ. Trimming stripped 1 base from V and 0 bases from J, with 6 bases between. This CDR3 spans 14 amino acids. DNA of the CDR3: TGCGCCAGCAGCTTGTCCTCTAGCACAGATACGCAGTATTTT. Protein sequence: CASSLSSSTDTQYF. Combining the CDR3 with reference TRBV5-1 and TRBJ2-3 gives the whole variable domain KAGVTQTPRYLIKTRGQQVTLSCSPISGHRSVSWYQQTPGQGLQFLFEYFSETQRNKGNFPGRFSGRQFSNSRSEMNVSTLELGDSALYLCASSLSSSTDTQYFGPGTRLTVL.